The 25 T cell receptor beta chains below all came from one sample that was sequenced in a study of blood T cell repertoires in COVID-19 (dated by TCRdb to the early 2020s). Library prep was done by the immunoSEQ multiplex PCR assay. Not all clones reach the TCRdb copy of this immuneACCESS table, which keeps in-frame sequences only. Checked studies attribute under half of the gap to unresolved V genes and leave the rest unexplained. Across this sample there are a few hundred thousand clones, with approximately 90% seen only once. The ten top clones hold more than 0.95% of the sample. The sequencing sample was made of PBMCs or T cells enriched from blood (not recorded which). Receptor source: a woman between 40 and 55 years old with acute COVID-19.

The gene calls are TRBV20-1 and TRBJ1-2, with D possibly being TRBD1 (6 bases). The CDR3 contains 13 residues. V was trimmed by 3 bases and J by 2 bases, leaving 10 bases between them. From germline, CDR1 is DFQATT and CDR2 SNEGSKA (reference sequence). The CDR3 sequence is CSASLQGNYGYTF. In DNA form, the CDR3 reads TGCAGTGCTAGTTTACAGGGAAACTATGGCTACACCTTC.

V and J are TRBV4-1 and TRBJ2-3, with 9 bases identical to TRBD2. V was pared by 1 base and J by 1 base, with 12 bases of the junction left unmatched. The CDR3 is 19 residues long. Germline loops: CDR1 MGHRA, CDR2 YSYEKL. The DNA for the CDR3 is TGCGCCAGCAGCCAAGGTGGCGGGAGGGCCGGTTGGGGCACAGATACGCAGTATTTT. Residues: CASSQGGGRAGWGTDTQYF.

The genes are TRBV9 and TRBJ2-7; 9 bases map to TRBD2. The V and J ends lost 0 bases and 3 bases, in that order; junction bases with no gene match: 7. This CDR3 is built from 16 residues. Germline V gene lookup returns CDR1 SGDLS and CDR2 YYNGEE. The CDR3 loop reads CASSVAGGRAFYEQYF. Here the CDR3 DNA reads TGTGCCAGCAGCGTAGCGGGCGGGAGGGCCTTCTACGAGCAGTACTTC. The full variable domain, completed using reference TRBV9 and TRBJ2-7, is DSGVTQTPKHLITATGQRVTLRCSPRSGDLSVYWYQQSLDQGLQFLIQYYNGEERAKGNILERFSAQQFPDLHSELNLSSLELGDSALYFCASSVAGGRAFYEQYFGPGTRLTVT.

The chain joins TRBV27 to TRBJ2-2, with TRBD2 matching 8 bases. The CDR3 length is 19 residues. V gave up 6 bases and J gave up 5 bases; unmatched junction bases: 20. CDR1 is MNHEY and CDR2 is SMNVEV in the germline V gene (reference sequence). The CDR3 sequence is CASSTTPAEAGGRTGELFF. The CDR3 DNA follows: TGTGCCAGCAGCACCACGCCAGCGGAGGCGGGAGGCCGGACCGGGGAGCTGTTTTTT.

This clone was observed once. The chain combines TRBV29-1 with TRBJ1-2; TRBD1 matches at 9 bases. The V segment lost 8 bases and the J segment 2 bases; nucleotides outside the gene matches: 6. The length of the CDR3 is 13 residues. The germline V gene encodes CDR1 SQVTM and CDR2 ANQGSEA. The CDR3 loop reads CSSWTGENYGYTF. DNA for the CDR3: TGCAGCTCATGGACAGGGGAAAACTATGGCTACACCTTC.

The count of this clone is one. The chain joins TRBV15 to TRBJ1-5; D may be TRBD1 (5 bases). CDR3 length equals 15 residues. The V end lost 2 bases, the J end lost 3 bases, and 11 bases lay between the germline ends. From germline, CDR1 is LNHNV and CDR2 YYDKDF (reference sequence). The CDR3 coding sequence is TGTGCCACCAGCAGAACTGACAGAATCAATCAGCCCCAGCATTTT. Its translation: CATSRTDRINQPQHF. The full variable domain, in which reference TRBV15 and TRBJ1-5 provide the parts outside the CDR3, is DAMVIQNPRYQVTQFGKPVTLSCSQTLNHNVMYWYQQKSSQAPKLLFHYYDKDFNNEADTPDNFQSRRPNTSFCFLDIRSPGLGDTAMYLCATSRTDRINQPQHFGDGTRLSIL.

The gene calls are TRBV4-3 and TRBJ1-4; D possibly corresponds to TRBD1 (5 bases). CDR1 and CDR2 from the germline V gene are LGHNA and YSLEER. The V and J ends lost 0 bases and 7 bases respectively, with 21 bases between them. CDR3 length: 18 residues. In nucleotides, the CDR3 is TGCGCCAGCAGCCAAGATGCCACCACCCAGGGTTCGGTTGAAAAACTGTTTTTT. Translation: CASSQDATTQGSVEKLFF.

The chain links TRBV7-2 to TRBJ1-5; 7 nucleotides agree with TRBD1. Trimming removed 5 bases from V and 0 bases from J; junction bases left unmatched: 4. The CDR3 is 15 amino acids. CDR1 SGHTA and CDR2 FQGNSA come from the germline V gene. CDR3: CASSAGQYSNQPQHF. The CDR3 DNA is TGTGCCAGCAGCGCGGGACAGTATAGCAATCAGCCCCAGCATTTT.

This clone was observed a few times. This chain connects TRBV25-1 to TRBJ1-6; 7 bases fit TRBD1. V was clipped by 4 bases and J by 10 bases; unmatched bases: 7. Per the germline V gene, CDR1 is MGHDK and CDR2 is SYGVNS. This CDR3 comprises 14 residues. CDR3 protein: CASSGQGLGSPLHF. CDR3 coding DNA: TGTGCCAGCAGTGGACAGGGACTAGGCTCACCCCTCCACTTT.

The chain links TRBV7-2 to TRBJ2-1; 12 bases agree with TRBD2. CDR1 is SGHTA and CDR2 is FQGNSA in the germline V gene. V was clipped by 5 bases and J by 4 bases; unmatched bases: 6. The length of the CDR3 is 16 residues. CDR3 protein: CASSPITSGGYNEQFF. In DNA, the CDR3 is TGTGCCAGCAGCCCCATAACTAGCGGGGGGTACAATGAGCAGTTCTTC.

The chain carries TRBV7-8 and TRBJ1-4; no firm D call. V was clipped by 5 bases and J by 0 bases, with 19 bases between them. This CDR3 has 18 amino acids. The germline V gene has CDR1 SGHVS and CDR2 FQNEAQ. The CDR3 region has the DNA TGTGCCAGCAGCCTCCATCCGGCAGGCCTTGCAACTAATGAAAAACTGTTTTTT. It yields the protein CASSLHPAGLATNEKLFF.

In its sample, this clone was seen a few times. The chain recombines TRBV7-2 with TRBJ1-1; weak D call: TRBD1 (5 bases). Trimming pared 5 bases from V and 5 bases from J, leaving 24 bases between. Germline V lookup: CDR1 SGHTA, CDR2 FQGNSA. This CDR3 is built from 17 residues. CDR3 amino acids: CASSAGDGEWEKTEAFF. The CDR3 region has the DNA TGTGCCAGCAGCGCGGGGGACGGGGAGTGGGAGAAGACTGAAGCTTTCTTT.

The rearrangement joins TRBV5-1 to TRBJ2-2; 7 positions agree with TRBD2. The CDR3 has 18 amino acids. Germline V gives CDR1 SGHRS, CDR2 YFSETQ. V lost 3 bases to trimming and J lost 3 bases; unmatched junction nucleotides: 14. CDR3 protein: CASSSRLGGPGDTGELFF. Written as DNA, the CDR3 is TGCGCCAGCAGCTCTAGGCTGGGAGGGCCGGGGGACACCGGGGAGCTGTTTTTT. Supplemented by reference TRBV5-1 and TRBJ2-2, the full variable domain reads KAGVTQTPRYLIKTRGQQVTLSCSPISGHRSVSWYQQTPGQGLQFLFEYFSETQRNKGNFPGRFSGRQFSNSRSEMNVSTLELGDSALYLCASSSRLGGPGDTGELFFGEGSRLTVL.

The V and J genes are TRBV14 and TRBJ2-2; weak D call: TRBD1 (5 bases). The CDR3 spans 12 residues. The V end lost 6 bases, the J end lost 6 bases, and 8 bases lay between the germline ends. In germline, CDR1 is SGHDN, CDR2 FVKESK. This chain's CDR3 is CASRVTAGELFF. Written as DNA, the CDR3 is TGTGCCAGCAGGGTGACAGCCGGGGAGCTGTTTTTT.

This chain links TRBV7-3 with TRBJ1-1; the D gene is possibly TRBD1 (6 bases). CDR3 length: 14 amino acids. Germline-derived CDR1 and CDR2 are SGHTA and FQGTGA. The V end lost 5 bases, the J end lost 1 base, and 11 bases lay between the germline ends. CDR3 sequence (DNA): TGTGCCAGCAGCCAAGGGGGAAAGAACACTGAAGCTTTCTTT. Protein: CASSQGGKNTEAFF.

J is TRBJ1-1 and V is TRBV27, with D maybe TRBD1 (5 bases). Germline V CDR1 and CDR2: MNHEY, SMNVEV (reference sequence). The CDR3 contains 12 residues. Trimming took off 8 bases at V and 7 bases at J, with 14 bases between the two ends. This chain's CDR3 is CASWLVGREAFF. CDR3 coding DNA: TGTGCCAGCTGGCTCGTGGGGCGTGAAGCTTTCTTT.

The chain links TRBV7-2 to TRBJ2-1; 7 nucleotides match TRBD2. The V and J ends lost 0 bases and 3 bases, in that order; junction bases with no gene match: 11. From germline, CDR1 is SGHTA and CDR2 FQGNSA. The CDR3 runs 18 residues. DNA for the CDR3: TGTGCCAGCAGCTTAGCGCTCTTCAGCGGGACGAACTACAATGAGCAGTTCTTC. Translation gives CASSLALFSGTNYNEQFF.

The gene calls are TRBV3-1 (or the pseudogene TRBV3-2) and TRBJ2-1; D might be TRBD1 (6 bases). V was cut by 4 bases and J by 11 bases, with 9 bases left in between. Germline loops: CDR1 LGHDT, CDR2 YNNKEL (reference sequence). The CDR3 length is 11 residues. CDR3 coding DNA: TGTGCCAGCAGCCCCGGGACAAAGCAGTTCTTC. It is translated as CASSPGTKQFF.

The gene calls are TRBV24-1 and TRBJ2-1; tentative D call: TRBD2 (7 bases). Looked up from germline, CDR1 is KGHDR and CDR2 is SFDVKD. The CDR3 has 17 residues. Trimming took off 5 bases at V and 9 bases at J, with 25 bases between the two ends. The CDR3 sequence is CATSANPPAGALGEQFF. Here the CDR3 DNA reads TGTGCCACCAGTGCCAACCCCCCGGCGGGGGCGCTGGGTGAGCAGTTCTTC.

The V gene is TRBV9, the J gene TRBJ2-1; TRBD2 aligns across 8 bases. Germline CDR1 SGDLS, CDR2 YYNGEE. V trimming: 7 bases; J trimming: 0 bases; junction bases outside the gene matches: 3. This CDR3 is 14 amino acids long. The CDR3 protein is CASGGLASYNEQFF. CDR3 nucleotide sequence: TGTGCCAGCGGAGGACTAGCCTCCTACAATGAGCAGTTCTTC. Drawing the rest from reference TRBV9 and TRBJ2-1, the complete variable domain is DSGVTQTPKHLITATGQRVTLRCSPRSGDLSVYWYQQSLDQGLQFLIQYYNGEERAKGNILERFSAQQFPDLHSELNLSSLELGDSALYFCASGGLASYNEQFFGPGTRLTVL.

V and J are TRBV5-1 and TRBJ2-3; 7 bases are a match to TRBD1. Germline trimming cut 2 bases from V and 6 bases from J; bases unmatched to any gene: 6. Germline CDR1 SGHRS, CDR2 YFSETQ. The CDR3 is 14 residues long. The DNA for the CDR3 is TGCGCCAGCAGCTTTGGACAGGCCGAGGATACGCAGTATTTT. The encoded protein is CASSFGQAEDTQYF. Full variable domain (missing parts from reference TRBV5-1 and TRBJ2-3): KAGVTQTPRYLIKTRGQQVTLSCSPISGHRSVSWYQQTPGQGLQFLFEYFSETQRNKGNFPGRFSGRQFSNSRSEMNVSTLELGDSALYLCASSFGQAEDTQYFGPGTRLTVL.

This clone turned up a few times. The chain combines TRBV2 with TRBJ2-2; TRBD1 matches at 11 bases. Trimming at V came to 6 bases and at J to 6 bases, leaving 9 bases not matched to a gene. Germline CDR1 reads SNHLY; CDR2 reads FYNNEI. The CDR3 length is 16 residues. In nucleotides, the CDR3 is TGTGCCAGCAGCCTAAGGACAGGGGGCAGGGCCGGGGAGCTGTTTTTT. Protein product: CASSLRTGGRAGELFF.

Only one count was recorded for this clone. The chain uses TRBV6-5 and TRBJ2-7, with a tentative D call TRBD2 (7 bases). V gave up 6 bases and J gave up 6 bases, with 21 bases separating them. CDR3 size: 15 residues. Germline-derived CDR1 and CDR2 are MNHEY and SVGAGI. The CDR3 coding sequence is TGTGCCAGCAGCCTGTCCCACGTGGGGGGGCGCGAGCAGTACGTC. Protein product: CASSLSHVGGREQYV.

The chain carries TRBV7-2 and TRBJ2-5, with TRBD2 matching 14 bases. CDR1 is SGHTA and CDR2 is FQGNSA in the germline V gene. V lost 3 bases, J lost 5 bases, and 5 bases stayed unmatched. The length of the CDR3 is 16 residues. CDR3 in DNA: TGTGCCAGCAGCTTGGGGACTAGCGGGAGATCCGAGACCCAGTACTTC. This translates into CASSLGTSGRSETQYF. Full variable domain (missing parts from reference TRBV7-2 and TRBJ2-5): GAGVSQSPSNKVTEKGKDVELRCDPISGHTALYWYRQSLGQGLEFLIYFQGNSAPDKSGLPSDRFSAERTGGSVSTLTIQRTQQEDSAVYLCASSLGTSGRSETQYFGPGTRLLVL.

This chain links TRBV9 with TRBJ1-4; D is unresolved. This CDR3 is built from 15 residues. Germline CDR1 is SGDLS and CDR2 is YYNGEE. Between the trimmed V and J ends, which lost 3 bases and 8 bases, there was a span of 17 bases. The CDR3, as DNA: TGTGCCAGCAGCGGAGGAGGAGCGGGGATAGAAAAACTGTTTTTT. Protein product: CASSGGGAGIEKLFF.